This TCR beta chain was retrieved from a study of blood T cells in healthy people across ages. Whole-study findings and limits: It was held that the diversity estimates obtained from one million T cells were underestimates. Lack of knowledge of donor CMV status possibly confounded expanded clonotype changes.

In its sample, this clonotype was seen many times. Antigen: not known. There are 14 residues in the CDR3. Trimming took 5 bases from V and 7 from J, leaving 18 bases between them. A sample-barcoded 5' primer and a J-beta primer mix were used in a second PCR of about 7 to 11 cycles. MiXCR was run by TCRdb on the 5' RACE reads, yielding one entry per CDR3 protein. The sample has about 900,000 distinct CDR3 sequences, roughly 48% seen once. Healthy individuals of Caucasian origin from Russia, aged about 6 to 90, served as donors. Isolated per sample were at least 6 million PBMCs. The chain couples TRBV12-3 or TRBV12-4 to TRBJ2-7; D is ambiguous. The source is a man younger than 40 in good health. The sample consisted of blood. In nucleotides, the CDR3 is TGTGCCAGCAGTCACGACACAATCCATCGGGAGCAGTACTTC. As protein: CASSHDTIHREQYF.